This T cell receptor (beta chain) was captured by sequencing in a study of shared clonotypes between healthy human individuals. Of note for this clone: Its cognate antigen is unknown.

In the original analysis: Filtering differed, since immunoSEQ gave only junction sequences and no quality scores. TCRdb keeps only in-frame clones here, not all; method: immunoSEQ multiplex PCR. Clonal size and the V and J genes are those of that table, whereas D and trimming came from the DNA. This table holds hundreds of thousands of clones, about 96% found once. CD45RO-negative, CCR7-positively selected cells formed the naive CD8 fraction, excluding terminally differentiated effector memory CD45RA+ cells. Study-level findings and limits: Blood alone was sampled, and tissue repertoires likely differ.

The CDR3 loop spans 16 amino acids. Germline CDR1 reads MDHEN; CDR2 reads SYDVKM. This TCR was sampled from a woman in her thirties in good health. Sequencing was performed on naive CD8+ T cells sorted from blood. The rearrangement uses TRBV28 and TRBJ2-5; D unresolved. The DNA matches TRBJ2-7 better at its end, which makes the J call doubtful. The CDR3 sequence: CASSFPYWASSYEQYF. In DNA, the CDR3 is TGTGCCAGCAGTTTCCCGTACTGGGCGAGCTCCTACGAGCAGTACTTC.